These T cell receptor beta chains were read from a single sample in a study of blood T cell repertoires in COVID-19. The repertoire was sequenced with immunoSEQ multiplex PCR; TCRdb's copy has only in-frame clones and lacks some. This table holds approximately 40,000 clones, about nine tenths found once. The sequenced material came from peripheral blood. These TCRs come from a woman older than 75 in a cohort sampled during active or convalescent COVID-19. The CDR3 runs from the conserved cysteine through the conserved F or W. A D gene is named only where the DNA matches it firmly. Clone size, where shown, is once, few, many, or a class for clones that have expanded.

clone_size	v_call	cdr3_length	j_call	d_call	cdr3_aa	cdr3_nt
-	TRBV2	11	TRBJ1-5	-	CASRTSGPQHF	TGTGCCAGCAGGACCTCAGGGCCCCAGCATTTT
-	TRBV24-1	15	TRBJ2-2	TRBD1	CATSHRDRVAGELFF	TGTGCCACCAGCCACAGGGACAGGGTGGCCGGGGAGCTGTTTTTT
-	TRBV21-1	16	TRBJ2-1	-	CASSPKQGQFYNEQFF	TGTGCCAGCAGCCCAAAACAGGGACAGTTCTACAATGAGCAGTTCTTC
-	TRBV7-2	16	TRBJ2-1	-	CASSRPPGDSYNEQFF	TGTGCCAGCAGTCGTCCCCCCGGGGACTCCTACAATGAGCAGTTCTTC
-	TRBV7-2	15	TRBJ2-5	-	CASSTRGGNQETQYF	TGTGCCAGCAGCACGAGGGGCGGGAACCAAGAGACCCAGTACTTC
-	TRBV5-1	15	TRBJ2-5	TRBD2	CASSPGGYLSETQYF	TGCGCCAGCAGCCCGGGAGGGTATCTTTCAGAGACCCAGTACTTC
few	TRBV4-1	19	TRBJ2-4	TRBD1	CASSQPGTASSLAKNIQYF	TGCGCCAGCAGCCAACCCGGGACAGCAAGTAGTTTAGCCAAAAACATTCAGTACTTC
few	TRBV11-3	13	TRBJ2-6	-	CASRYSGANVLTF	TGTGCCAGCCGGTACTCTGGGGCCAACGTCCTGACTTTC
few	TRBV13	14	TRBJ1-5	-	CASSSRESNQPQHF	TGTGCCAGCAGCTCGCGGGAATCCAATCAGCCCCAGCATTTT
-	TRBV5-4	14	TRBJ1-1	TRBD1	CASSSDRGYTEAFF	TGTGCCAGCAGCTCTGACAGGGGATACACTGAAGCTTTCTTT
-	TRBV5-1	15	TRBJ2-1	TRBD2	CASSALQRGANEQFF	TGCGCCAGCAGCGCCCTTCAGCGGGGGGCCAATGAGCAGTTCTTC
-	TRBV6-4	12	TRBJ2-5	-	CASNCLPVTQYF	TGTGCCAGCAACTGTTTACCGGTGACCCAGTACTTC
-	TRBV10-2	15	TRBJ2-1	-	CASSEYGGGPDEQFF	TGCGCCAGCAGTGAGTATGGGGGGGGCCCGGATGAGCAGTTCTTC
-	TRBV6-6	13	TRBJ1-2	-	CASRDQTASGYTF	TGTGCCAGCAGAGATCAGACTGCCTCGGGCTACACCTTC
-	TRBV2	14	TRBJ2-7	-	CASLSLAGDYEQYF	TGTGCCAGCCTTTCCCTTGCCGGGGACTACGAGCAGTACTTC
-	TRBV6-5	14	TRBJ1-6	-	CASSRGGVNSPLHF	TGTGCCAGCAGTCGCGGCGGGGTTAATTCACCCCTCCACTTT
-	TRBV9	12	TRBJ1-2	-	CASSGGVYGYTF	TGTGCCAGCAGCGGCGGGGTCTATGGCTACACCTTC
-	TRBV7-2	16	TRBJ2-3	TRBD2	CASSFRLARSTDTQYF	TGTGCCAGCAGCTTCCGACTAGCGCGGAGCACAGATACGCAGTATTTT
-	TRBV10-3	15	TRBJ1-1	-	CAISEVGGMNTEAFF	TGTGCCATCAGTGAGGTCGGGGGGATGAACACTGAAGCTTTCTTT
-	TRBV12-3/TRBV12-4	13	TRBJ1-5	-	CASSFSSNQPQHF	TGTGCCAGCAGTTTCTCGAGTAATCAGCCCCAGCATTTT
once	TRBV30	12	TRBJ2-7	-	CAWRRGAYEQYF	TGTGCCTGGAGGCGCGGTGCCTACGAGCAGTACTTC
-	TRBV7-6	15	TRBJ2-7	-	CASSPGGGVIYEQYF	TGTGCCAGCAGCCCCGGCGGAGGGGTGATCTACGAGCAGTACTTC
-	TRBV2	16	TRBJ2-1	TRBD2	CASSAAGEATYNEQFF	TGTGCCAGCAGTGCGGCGGGAGAGGCCACCTACAATGAGCAGTTCTTC
-	TRBV5-8	19	TRBJ2-1	TRBD2	CASSLILYGRRGYYNEQFF	TGTGCCAGCAGCTTGATTTTGTACGGGAGGAGGGGTTACTACAATGAGCAGTTCTTC
-	TRBV19	16	TRBJ1-3	-	CASSIVKGLGGNTIYF	TGTGCCAGTAGTATAGTAAAGGGGCTTGGTGGAAACACCATATATTTT
-	TRBV21-1	17	TRBJ2-5	-	CASSKGTVLGTGETQYF	TGTGCCAGCAGCAAAGGAACGGTGTTAGGGACAGGGGAGACCCAGTACTTC
-	TRBV12-3/TRBV12-4	12	TRBJ2-3	TRBD2	CASSTGGGTQYF	TGTGCCAGCAGTACTGGGGGGGGTACGCAGTATTTT
-	TRBV9	15	TRBJ2-5	-	CASSVASAYQETQYF	TGTGCCAGCAGCGTAGCTAGCGCGTACCAAGAGACCCAGTACTTC
-	TRBV7-9	17	TRBJ2-3	TRBD2	CASSQTSGGVSTDTQYF	TGTGCCAGCAGCCAAACTAGCGGGGGCGTTAGCACAGATACGCAGTATTTT